This T cell receptor (beta chain) originates from a study of blood T cell repertoires in COVID-19 (TCRdb year 2020). In terms of the full investigation: Samples covering the acute and convalescent phases of COVID-19 were provided by collaborators in the United States, Italy and Spain. The prospective study material was composed of cDNA or gDNA derived from T cells, B-cell-depleted T cells, or PBMCs. Subjects who had been exposed to COVID-19, were actively infected with it, or had recovered from it provided the deeply sampled blood TCRbeta repertoires that made up the dataset. The repertoires were made available in a free public database intended to serve as a resource for research on the immune response to SARS-CoV-2. Samples were obtained from the ongoing ImmuneRACE study (first 160 participants) and from 1,000 to 1,500 subjects provided by 6 global collaborators. Sample metadata almost always included a de-identified subject ID, COVID-19 status, age in years and sex. Where available, HLA class I and class II types were taken from metadata supplied by the sample provider and were not determined by assay-based typing.

Study-wide conclusions, independent of this receptor: How much clinical and demographic metadata was included differed by source and by participant, and the metadata was provided uncurated.

The CDR3 goes from the cysteine to the phenylalanine over 13 residues. Only the CDR3 part of the read is kept: 39 bases, read in frame from the first base. From V the trimming removes 4 bases and from J it removes 4 bases, while the gene matches leave 2 bases of the junction unaccounted for. The germline V gene sets CDR1 to SQVTM and CDR2 to ANQGSEA. Enrolling through a virtual design, the prospective study's participants ranged in age from roughly 18 to 95 years and lived across roughly 24 United States geographic areas. In the prospective study, participants were assigned to cohorts based on the clinical history participants reported in a screening survey and a study questionnaire. For ImmuneRACE Cohort 3, a participant was defined as recovered based on two consecutive negative NP/OP PCR tests, clearance by a healthcare professional, or resolution of symptoms. In the prospective study, whole blood, serum and a nasopharyngeal or oropharyngeal swab were collected from each participant by mobile phlebotomists. Participants in the prospective study had the option to provide additional blood draws and questionnaires over a 2-month period. Before DNA extraction, prospective study blood samples were shipped either frozen or at room temperature.

The immunoSEQ Assay, a bias-controlled multiplex PCR, was used to amplify TCRbeta CDR3 regions from genomic DNA. Concerning the study's data processing: Within the assay, amplification of reference gene primers was used to estimate how many nucleated cells each sample contained. Sequence reads were collapsed and filtered to measure the absolute abundance of every unique TCRbeta CDR3 rearrangement. For each sample, productive Simpson clonality was calculated by taking the square root of Simpson's diversity index across productive rearrangements. TCRdb carries this immuneACCESS record with in-frame sequences only. Its versions omit some clonotypes, under half of them owing to an unresolved V gene in the studies checked, with the rest unexplained. V and J calls and clone size are given by that table; D and trimming were obtained from the DNA. This sample holds roughly 220,000 clones; about 87% were observed only once. Of the sample, under 3% falls within the top ten clones.

This clone was found a few times. It has no known antigen specificity. No much larger clone is present one base from it, and per-base qualities are unavailable. Sequenced sample: PBMCs or T cells enriched from blood (not recorded which). The chain is encoded by TRBV29-1 joined to TRBJ1-4; TRBD1 aligns with 8 central bases. This clonotype originated in a woman between 25 and 40 years old who had recovered from COVID-19. The CDR3 protein: CSVGDRGNEKLFF. The nucleotide sequence reads TGCAGCGTTGGCGACAGGGGTAATGAAAAACTGTTTTTT.